Sequencing of this TCR beta chain was carried out in a study of type 1 regulatory T cells. About the study: T-allo10 is a Tr1-enriched, alloantigen-specific CD4 T cell product made in vitro.

General observations from the study: Compared with non-Tr1 cells, Tr1 cells showed a narrower TCR repertoire.

In TCRdb, the reads were re-called with MiXCR into one record per CDR3 protein. The sample shows about 62,000 distinct CDR3 sequences, 62% of them seen only once. The V segment lost 5 bases and the J segment 6 bases; nucleotides outside the gene matches: 4. The CDR3 totals 15 residues. Germline CDR1 MNHEY, CDR2 SVGAGI. A note on this clonotype: As yet, its antigen is unknown.

Sequencing input: cultured non-Tr1 T cells, either the whole culture or a sorted T cell fraction (not recorded which). The clonotype originates from a human donor in good health. The J gene is TRBJ2-1, the V gene TRBV6-5; 13 nucleotides match TRBD2. CDR3: CASSVGLAGTNEQFF. As DNA, the CDR3 is TGTGCCAGCAGTGTGGGACTAGCGGGAACCAATGAGCAGTTCTTC.